This TCR beta chain was observed in a study of T cells in localized non-small cell lung cancer. Whole-study results and caveats: Longer overall survival accompanied higher blood T cell density. There was higher T cell clonality in uninvolved adjacent lung than in tumor, and it was highest there. Because sequencing included only one region (of the tumor), heterogeneity remains possible.

As for this clone: Its target is unknown.

Trimming removed 8 bases at V and 0 bases at J, with 8 bases between. CDR3 size: 13 residues. Profiled with immunoSEQ multiplex PCR; TCRdb holds only in-frame clones, not every one. The sample holds 950 to 1,500 clones, nearly 25% seen once. This TCR came from a man aged 40-75 years with stage III squamous cell lung carcinoma. The gene calls are TRBV7-1 and TRBJ1-5; a weak D match, TRBD1 (5 bases). TRBV7-1 is known as an ORF, though its function is uncertain. The sequencing used normal lung tissue next to the tumor, collected before any cancer treatment. CDR3 in amino acids: CASGTYSNQPQHF. The CDR3 DNA reads TGTGCCAGCGGGACGTATAGCAATCAGCCCCAGCATTTT.